What follows are 2 T cell receptor beta chains derived from one specimen sequenced in a study of T cell repertoires in cytomegalovirus infection. A single record per CDR3 protein comes from TCRdb applying MiXCR to the reads. Among a few hundred thousand distinct CDR3 sequences listed, about 40% were seen once. These receptors are not linked to any known antigen. Sequenced material: cultured PBMCs, taken from culture after CMV antigen stimulation. These receptors were obtained from a human donor in good health (CMV status not recorded). Some clones in this sample may be carry-over from other donors' samples.

This clonotype was found a few times. CDR3 DNA: TGTGCCGTCCGGGAGAGGAGCAATCAGCCCCAGCATTTT. As protein: CAVRERSNQPQHF. V usage is TRBV6-1 and J usage is TRBJ1-5; D ambiguous. This CDR3 region has 13 residues. Deletions cut 11 bases from V and 1 base from J, with 12 bases between. The germline V gene encodes CDR1 MNHNS and CDR2 SASEGT.

This clonotype has a handful of counts. The chain is built from TRBV20-1 and TRBJ2-5, with 10 bases fitting TRBD2. J gave up 4 bases and V 1 base, and 6 bases lay outside the gene matches. The length of the CDR3 is 15 residues. Germline V gene sequence: CDR1 DFQATT, CDR2 SNEGSKA (reference sequence). DNA for the CDR3: TGCAGTGCTAGAGTTGCTAGCGGGGGCGGAGAGACCCAGTACTTC. This encodes CSARVASGGGETQYF.